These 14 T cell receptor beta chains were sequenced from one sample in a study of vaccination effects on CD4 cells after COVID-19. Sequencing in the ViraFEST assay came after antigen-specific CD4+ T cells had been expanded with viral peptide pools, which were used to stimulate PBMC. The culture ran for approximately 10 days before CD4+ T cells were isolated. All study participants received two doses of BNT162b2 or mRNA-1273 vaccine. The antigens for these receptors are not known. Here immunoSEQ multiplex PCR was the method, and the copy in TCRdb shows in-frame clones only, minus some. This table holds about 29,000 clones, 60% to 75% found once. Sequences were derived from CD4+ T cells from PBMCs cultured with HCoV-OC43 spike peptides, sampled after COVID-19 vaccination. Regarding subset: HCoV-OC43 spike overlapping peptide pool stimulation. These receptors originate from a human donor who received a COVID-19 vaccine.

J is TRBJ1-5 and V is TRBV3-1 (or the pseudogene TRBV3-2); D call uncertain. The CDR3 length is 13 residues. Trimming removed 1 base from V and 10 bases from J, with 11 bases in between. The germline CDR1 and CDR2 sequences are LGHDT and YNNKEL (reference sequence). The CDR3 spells CASSQGPRGPQHF. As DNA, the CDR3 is TGTGCCAGCAGCCAAGGACCTCGGGGACCCCAGCATTTT.

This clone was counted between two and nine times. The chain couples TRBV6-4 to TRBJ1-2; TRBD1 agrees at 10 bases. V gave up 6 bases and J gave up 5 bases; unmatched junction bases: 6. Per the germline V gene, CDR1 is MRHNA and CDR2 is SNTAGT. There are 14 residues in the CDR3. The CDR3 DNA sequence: TGTGCCAGCAGGAAGACAGGGGGCGGATATGGCTACACCTTC. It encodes CASRKTGGGYGYTF.

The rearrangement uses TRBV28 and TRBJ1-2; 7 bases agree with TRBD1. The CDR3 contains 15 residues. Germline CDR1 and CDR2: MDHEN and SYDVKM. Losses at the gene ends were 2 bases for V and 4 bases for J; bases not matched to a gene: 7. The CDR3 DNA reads TGTGCCAGCAGTTTACAAACAGGGGCCACCTATGGCTACACCTTC. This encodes CASSLQTGATYGYTF.

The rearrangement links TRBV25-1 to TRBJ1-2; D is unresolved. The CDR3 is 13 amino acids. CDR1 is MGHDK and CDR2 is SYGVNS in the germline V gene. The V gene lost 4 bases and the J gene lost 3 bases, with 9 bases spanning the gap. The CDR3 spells CASSVTRDYGYTF. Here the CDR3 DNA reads TGTGCCAGCAGTGTAACGAGGGACTATGGCTACACCTTC.

CDR3 in amino acids: CASSAGGFSKNIQYF. The CDR3 DNA sequence: TGTGCCAGCAGCGCCGGGGGGTTTAGCAAAAACATTCAGTACTTC. J is TRBJ2-4 and V is TRBV5-6; 7 positions agree with TRBD2. With 4 bases clipped from V and 3 bases from J, the junction kept 7 bases outside the gene matches. The CDR3 length is 15 residues. Germline assignment: CDR1 SGHDT and CDR2 YYEEEE.

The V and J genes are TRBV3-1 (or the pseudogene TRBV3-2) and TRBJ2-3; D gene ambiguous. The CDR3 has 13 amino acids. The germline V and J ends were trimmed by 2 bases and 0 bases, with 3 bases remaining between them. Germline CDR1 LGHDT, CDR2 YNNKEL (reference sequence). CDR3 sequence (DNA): TGTGCCAGCAGCCAAATTAGCACAGATACGCAGTATTTT. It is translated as CASSQISTDTQYF.

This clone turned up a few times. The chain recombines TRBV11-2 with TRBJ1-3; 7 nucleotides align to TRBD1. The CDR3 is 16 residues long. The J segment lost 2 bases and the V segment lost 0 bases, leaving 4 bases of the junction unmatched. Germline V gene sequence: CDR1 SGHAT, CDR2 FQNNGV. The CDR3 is CASSLDLDRAGNTIYF. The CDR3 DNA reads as TGTGCCAGCAGCTTAGATCTCGACAGGGCTGGAAACACCATATATTTT.

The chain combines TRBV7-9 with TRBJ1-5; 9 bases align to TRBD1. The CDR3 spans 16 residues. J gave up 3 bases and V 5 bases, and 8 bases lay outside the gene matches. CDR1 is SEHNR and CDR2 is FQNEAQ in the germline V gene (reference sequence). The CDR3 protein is CASSPTGGPINQPQHF. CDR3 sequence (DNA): TGTGCCAGCAGCCCGACAGGGGGGCCTATCAATCAGCCCCAGCATTTT.

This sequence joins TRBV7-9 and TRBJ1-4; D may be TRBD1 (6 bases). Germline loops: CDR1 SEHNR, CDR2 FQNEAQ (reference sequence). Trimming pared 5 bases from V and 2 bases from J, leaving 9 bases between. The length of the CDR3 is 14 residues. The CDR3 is CASSTGTTNEKLFF. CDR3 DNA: TGTGCCAGCAGCACAGGGACGACTAATGAAAAACTGTTTTTT.

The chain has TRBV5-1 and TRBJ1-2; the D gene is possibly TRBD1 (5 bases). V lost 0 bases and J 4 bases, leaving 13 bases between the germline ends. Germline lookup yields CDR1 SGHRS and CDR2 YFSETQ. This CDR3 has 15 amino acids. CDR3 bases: TGCGCCAGCAGCTTGGCGGGATCTCAGGGCTATGGCTACACCTTC. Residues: CASSLAGSQGYGYTF.

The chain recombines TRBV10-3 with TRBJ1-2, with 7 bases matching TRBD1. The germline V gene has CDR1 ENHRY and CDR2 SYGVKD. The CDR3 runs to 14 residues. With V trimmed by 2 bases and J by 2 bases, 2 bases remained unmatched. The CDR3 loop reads CAISEGTENYGYTF. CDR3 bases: TGTGCCATCAGTGAGGGGACAGAAAACTATGGCTACACCTTC.

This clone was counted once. As DNA, the CDR3 is TGTGCCAGCAGCCAACCTTCGGGGGAGCAGTACTTC. Protein sequence: CASSQPSGEQYF. This rearrangement joins TRBV3-1 (or the pseudogene TRBV3-2) to TRBJ2-7; a possible D gene is TRBD2 (5 bases). The CDR3 has 12 amino acids. Germline CDR1 LGHDT, CDR2 YNNKEL (reference sequence). Trimming stripped 2 bases from V and 7 bases from J, with 9 bases between.

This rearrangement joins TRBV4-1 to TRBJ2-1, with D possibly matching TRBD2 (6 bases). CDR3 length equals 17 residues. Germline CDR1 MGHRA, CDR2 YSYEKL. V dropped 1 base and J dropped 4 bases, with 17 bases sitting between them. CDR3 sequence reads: CASSQGSGLNHYNEQFF. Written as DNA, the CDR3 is TGCGCCAGCAGCCAAGGTAGCGGCCTTAACCATTACAATGAGCAGTTCTTC.

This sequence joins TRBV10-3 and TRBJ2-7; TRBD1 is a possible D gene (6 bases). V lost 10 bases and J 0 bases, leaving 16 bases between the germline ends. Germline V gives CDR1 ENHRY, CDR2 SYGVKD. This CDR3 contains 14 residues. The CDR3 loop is CATWTASSSYEQYF. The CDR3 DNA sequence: TGTGCCACCTGGACAGCCTCTAGCTCCTACGAGCAGTACTTC.